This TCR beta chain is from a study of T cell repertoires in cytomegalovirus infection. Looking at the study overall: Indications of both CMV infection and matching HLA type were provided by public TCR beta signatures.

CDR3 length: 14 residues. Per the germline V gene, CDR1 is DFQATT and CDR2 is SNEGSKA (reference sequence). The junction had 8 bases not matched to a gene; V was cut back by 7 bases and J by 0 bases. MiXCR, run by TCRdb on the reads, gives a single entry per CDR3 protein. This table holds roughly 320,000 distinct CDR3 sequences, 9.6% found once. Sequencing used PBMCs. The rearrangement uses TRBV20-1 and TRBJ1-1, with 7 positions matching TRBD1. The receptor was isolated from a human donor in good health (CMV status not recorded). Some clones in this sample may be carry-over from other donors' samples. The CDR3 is CSVGTAPLNTEAFF. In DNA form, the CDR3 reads TGCAGTGTTGGGACAGCACCTTTGAACACTGAAGCTTTCTTT.